This T cell receptor beta chain emerged from a study of regulatory T cells in long-lasting Graves disease. Libraries of TCR beta came from iRepertoire HTBI primers plus Arm-PCR of CDR3 regions. MiXCR was run by TCRdb on the multiplex PCR reads, yielding one entry per CDR3 protein. The table has some 330,000 distinct CDR3 sequences, about 11% seen once; the top ten hold under 20%. Time point specified: newly diagnosed GD, antithyroid drugs for less than 3 months. With RNA extracted from PBMCs as input, the TCR library was made. This clonotype was observed at least ten times. The CDR3 contains 16 residues. Germline values: CDR1 MDHEN, CDR2 SYDVKM. V gave up 1 base and J gave up 7 bases; unmatched junction bases: 3. These data were also filed under a second study, of T cells in Graves' hyperthyroidism and ophthalmopathy. From that study: Most thyroid clonotypes that were expanded above 0.001 also turned up in blood.

The V call is TRBV28, the J call TRBJ1-6, with 11 bases fitting TRBD1. This TCR was sampled from a woman between 18 and 30 years old with Graves disease. This specimen was peripheral blood mononuclear cells (PBMCs), taken at new diagnosis, from a patient treated with antithyroid drugs. The CDR3 DNA sequence: TGTGCCAGCAGTTTATCCGGACAGGGGGCGAATTCACCCCTCCACTTT. Translating it yields CASSLSGQGANSPLHF.